One TCR beta chain is described in this entry. Its antigen is as yet unknown. This entry belongs to a study of shared clonotypes between healthy human individuals. The method was immunoSEQ multiplex PCR; TCRdb's version includes in-frame clones alone and lacks a portion of them. Of around 690,000 clones detected, less than 95% appear once; the ten largest clones hold approximately 35%. Germline assignment: CDR1 MDHEN and CDR2 SYDVKM. The CDR3 sequence is 15 residues long. Deletions cut 4 bases from V and 5 bases from J, with 17 bases between. Findings of the study overall: Unshared clonotypes carried lower generation probabilities than those common to all four donors. About 4.5% of naive CD4 clonotypes were common to a handful of donors.

The chain combines TRBV28 with TRBJ1-2; the D gene is possibly TRBD1 (6 bases). The sample consisted of memory CD8+ T cells from PBMCs. Subset given: CD45RO+ cells pooled with CCR7-negative TemRA cells. The sequence derives from a man between 18 and 35 years old in good health. Some clones in this sample may be carry-over from other donors' samples. CDR3 protein: CASSSVFGGGYGYTF. CDR3 DNA sequence: TGTGCCAGCAGTTCCGTGTTTGGAGGGGGGTATGGCTACACCTTC.